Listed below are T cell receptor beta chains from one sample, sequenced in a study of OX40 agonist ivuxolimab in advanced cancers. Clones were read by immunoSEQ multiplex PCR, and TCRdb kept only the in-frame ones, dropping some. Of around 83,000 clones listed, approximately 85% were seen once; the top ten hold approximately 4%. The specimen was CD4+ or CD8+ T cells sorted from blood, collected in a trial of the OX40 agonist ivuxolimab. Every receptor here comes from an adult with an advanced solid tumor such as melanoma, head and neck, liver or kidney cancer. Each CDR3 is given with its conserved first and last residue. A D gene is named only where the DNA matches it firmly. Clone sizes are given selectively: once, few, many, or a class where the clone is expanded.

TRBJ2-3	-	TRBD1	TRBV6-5	TGTGCCAGCGACAAACAGGGGGGAAGCACAGATACGCAGTATTTT	CASDKQGGSTDTQYF
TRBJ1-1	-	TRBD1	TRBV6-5	TGTGCCAGCAGTGTCAGGACAGGGGAGGACACTGAAGCTTTCTTT	CASSVRTGEDTEAFF
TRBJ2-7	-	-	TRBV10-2	TGCGCCAGCAGTGAGCGGGGGAACTCCTACGAGCAGTACTTC	CASSERGNSYEQYF
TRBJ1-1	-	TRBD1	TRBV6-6	TGTGCCAGCAGTTCCGGCAGGGGGCGGACTGAAGCTTTCTTT	CASSSGRGRTEAFF
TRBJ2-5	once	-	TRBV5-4	TGTGCCAGCAGCGGTGTGGGGGGAGAGACCCAGTACTTC	CASSGVGGETQYF
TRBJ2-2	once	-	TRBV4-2	TGTGCCAGCAGCCAAGGACTGGTGAACACCGGGGAGCTGTTTTTT	CASSQGLVNTGELFF
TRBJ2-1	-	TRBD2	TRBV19	TGTGCCAGTATAAGCGGGAGCTCCCGAGGACACAATGAGCAGTTCTTC	CASISGSSRGHNEQFF
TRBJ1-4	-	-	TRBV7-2	TGTGCCAGCAGCAGGGCGGGCGCTAATGAAAAACTGTTTTTT	CASSRAGANEKLFF
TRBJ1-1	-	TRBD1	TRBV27	TGTGCCAGCAGGCAGACCCGGGACAGCCAACCTAATGGGAACACTGAAGCTTTCTTT	CASRQTRDSQPNGNTEAFF
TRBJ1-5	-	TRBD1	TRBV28	TGTGCCAGCAGTTGGACAGGGGGCAATCAGCCCCAGCATTTT	CASSWTGGNQPQHF
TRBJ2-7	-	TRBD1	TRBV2	TGTGCCAGCAGTGGTCAGGGGGCGCAATCATCATCCCAGTACTTC	CASSGQGAQSSSQYF
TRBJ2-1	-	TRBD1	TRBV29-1	TGCAGCGTCGTGACAGGGGGGTACAATGAGCAGTTCTTC	CSVVTGGYNEQFF
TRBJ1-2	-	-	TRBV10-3	TGTGCCATCACACGGGGGGACACCGATGGCTACACCTTC	CAITRGDTDGYTF
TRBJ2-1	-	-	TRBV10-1	TGCGCCAGCAGTGACACGGGCTCAGGGGGAGGTGAGCAGTTCTTC	CASSDTGSGGGEQFF
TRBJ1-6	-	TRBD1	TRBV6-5	TGTGCCAGCAGTTACGGGACAGGGAATTCACCCCTCCACTTT	CASSYGTGNSPLHF
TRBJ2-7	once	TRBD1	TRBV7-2	TGTGCCAGCAGCCACCATCCCGGGACAGGGGTGCACGAGCAGTACTTC	CASSHHPGTGVHEQYF
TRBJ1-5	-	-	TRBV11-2	TGTGCCAGCAGCTTGACGGACAATCAGCCCCAGCATTTT	CASSLTDNQPQHF
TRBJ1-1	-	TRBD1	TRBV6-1	TGTGCCAGCAGCCGACAGGGACTAAACACTGAAGCTTTCTTT	CASSRQGLNTEAFF
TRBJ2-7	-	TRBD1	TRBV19	TGTGCCAGTAGTATAGTACCAGGGGGATCGGGTGAGCAGTACTTC	CASSIVPGGSGEQYF
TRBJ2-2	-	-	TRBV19	TGTGCCAGTAGGACACAGTTCGCGAACACCGGGGAGCTGTTTTTT	CASRTQFANTGELFF
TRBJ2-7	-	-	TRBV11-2	TGTGCCAGCAGCTACAATCCTTCCTACGAGCAGTACTTC	CASSYNPSYEQYF
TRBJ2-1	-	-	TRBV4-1	TGCGCCAGCAGCCAAGAACAGGGTGGTCTCGCCTACAATGAGCAGTTCTTC	CASSQEQGGLAYNEQFF
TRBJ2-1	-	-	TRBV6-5	TGTGCCAGCAGTTATCTTACTATTCCGTTCTTC	CASSYLTIPFF
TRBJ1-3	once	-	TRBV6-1	TGTGCCAGCACCCAGCTACCTGGAAACACCATATATTTT	CASTQLPGNTIYF
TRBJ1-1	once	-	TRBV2	TGTGCCAGCCTACAGGGTCGGGAGACTGAAGCTTTCTTT	CASLQGRETEAFF
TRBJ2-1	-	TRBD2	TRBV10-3	TGTGCCACAACCGACGGCACTAGCGGGAGACGGTCCTACAATGAGCAGTTCTTC	CATTDGTSGRRSYNEQFF
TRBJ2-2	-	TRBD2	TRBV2	TGTGCCAGCAGCCTCCTGGGACTAGCGGGAGGTACCGGGGAGCTGTTTTTT	CASSLLGLAGGTGELFF
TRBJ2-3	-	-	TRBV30	TGTGCCTGGATTCAGGGGCCCCAAGATACGCAGTATTTT	CAWIQGPQDTQYF
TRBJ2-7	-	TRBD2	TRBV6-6	TGTGCCAGCAGTTACTCTGTGGGGGAGGGCGAGCAGTACTTC	CASSYSVGEGEQYF
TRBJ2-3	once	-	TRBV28	TGTGCCAGCAGTTTCCAAGATACGCAGTATTTT	CASSFQDTQYF
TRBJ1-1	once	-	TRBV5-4	TGTGCCAGCAGCCGAGGGACGTCCGGGGCCGGGGGAGCTTTCTTT	CASSRGTSGAGGAFF